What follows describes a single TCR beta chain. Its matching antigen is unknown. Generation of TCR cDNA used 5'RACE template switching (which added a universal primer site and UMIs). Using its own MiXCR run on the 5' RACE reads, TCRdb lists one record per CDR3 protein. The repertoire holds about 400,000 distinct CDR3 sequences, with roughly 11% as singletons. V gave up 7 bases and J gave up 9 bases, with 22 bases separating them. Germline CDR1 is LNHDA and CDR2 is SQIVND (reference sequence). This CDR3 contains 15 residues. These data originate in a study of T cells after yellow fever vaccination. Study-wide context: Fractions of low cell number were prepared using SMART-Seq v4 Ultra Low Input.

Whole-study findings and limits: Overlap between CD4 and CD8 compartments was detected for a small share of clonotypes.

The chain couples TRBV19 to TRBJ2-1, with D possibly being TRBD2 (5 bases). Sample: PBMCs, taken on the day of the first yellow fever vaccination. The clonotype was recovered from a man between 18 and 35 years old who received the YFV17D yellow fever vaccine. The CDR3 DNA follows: TGTGCCAGTACTCCGATGGGGTCGCTAGGAGGTGAGCAGTTCTTC. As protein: CASTPMGSLGGEQFF. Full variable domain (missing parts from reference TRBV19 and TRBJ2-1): DGGITQSPKYLFRKEGQNVTLSCEQNLNHDAMYWYRQDPGQGLRLIYYSQIVNDFQKGDIAEGYSVSREKKESFPLTVTSAQKNPTAFYLCASTPMGSLGGEQFFGPGTRLTVL.